This entry describes one T cell receptor (beta chain). The antigen remains unidentified. The data stem from a study of Ad26.COV2.S vaccination and SARS-CoV-2 variants. Findings and limits, study-wide: People given the vaccine had a wider spike-specific TCR breadth than placebo recipients did.

Profiled with immunoSEQ multiplex PCR; TCRdb holds only in-frame clones, not every one. This sample carries roughly 100,000 clones, around 81% of them seen once, and the ten largest clones take about 18%. The germline V gene has CDR1 SEHNR and CDR2 FQNEAQ (reference sequence). V dropped 6 bases and J dropped 7 bases, with 15 bases sitting between them. The length of the CDR3 is 13 residues. V and J are TRBV7-9 and TRBJ2-5; no clear D gene. This material consisted of peripheral blood, taken after recovery from COVID-19. The clonotype was recovered from a human donor who had recovered from COVID-19. The CDR3 region is CASRTGWAGTQYF. CDR3 sequence (DNA): TGTGCCAGCAGGACCGGGTGGGCTGGGACCCAGTACTTC. The whole variable domain, filled in from reference TRBV7-9 and TRBJ2-5, reads DTGVSQNPRHKITKRGQNVTFRCDPISEHNRLYWYRQTLGQGPEFLTYFQNEAQLEKSRLLSDRFSAERPKGSFSTLEIQRTEQGDSAMYLCASRTGWAGTQYFGPGTRLLVL.